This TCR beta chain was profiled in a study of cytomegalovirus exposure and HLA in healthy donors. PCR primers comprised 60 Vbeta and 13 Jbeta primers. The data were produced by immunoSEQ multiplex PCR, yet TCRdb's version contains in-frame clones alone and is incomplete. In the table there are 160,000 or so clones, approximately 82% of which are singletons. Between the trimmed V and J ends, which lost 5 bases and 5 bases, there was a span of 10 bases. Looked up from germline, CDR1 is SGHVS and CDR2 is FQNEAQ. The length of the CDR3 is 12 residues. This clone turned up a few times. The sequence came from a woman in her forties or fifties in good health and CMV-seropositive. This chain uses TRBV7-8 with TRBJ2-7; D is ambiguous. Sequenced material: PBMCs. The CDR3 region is CASSPVPNEQYF. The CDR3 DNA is TGTGCCAGCAGCCCCGTCCCTAACGAGCAGTACTTC.